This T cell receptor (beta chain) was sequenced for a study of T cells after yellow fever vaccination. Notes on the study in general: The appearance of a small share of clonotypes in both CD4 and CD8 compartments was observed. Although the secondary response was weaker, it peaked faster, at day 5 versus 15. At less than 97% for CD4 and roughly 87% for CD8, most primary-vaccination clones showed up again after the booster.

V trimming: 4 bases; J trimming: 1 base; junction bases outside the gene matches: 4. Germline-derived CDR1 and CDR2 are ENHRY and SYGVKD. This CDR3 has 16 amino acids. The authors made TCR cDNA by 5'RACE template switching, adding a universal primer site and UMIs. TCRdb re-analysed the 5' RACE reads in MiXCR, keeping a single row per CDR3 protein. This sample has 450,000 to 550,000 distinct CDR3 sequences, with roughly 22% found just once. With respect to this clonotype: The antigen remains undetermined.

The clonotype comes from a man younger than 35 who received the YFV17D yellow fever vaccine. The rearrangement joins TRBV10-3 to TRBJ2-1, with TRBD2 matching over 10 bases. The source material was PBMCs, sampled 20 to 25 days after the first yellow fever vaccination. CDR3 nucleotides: TGTGCCATCAGTGGGGTAGCGGGGGGTTCCTACAATGAGCAGTTCTTC. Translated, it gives CAISGVAGGSYNEQFF.